The 24 T cell receptor beta chains below all came from one sample that was sequenced in a study of blood T cell repertoires in COVID-19 (dated by TCRdb to the early 2020s). The method behind the library was the immunoSEQ multiplex PCR assay. Drawn from immuneACCESS, this table holds only the in-frame rearrangements with V and J called that TCRdb kept. Clones are partly lost; checked studies trace under half to an unresolved V gene and leave the rest unexplained. Recorded for this sample are about 140,000 clones; 75% to 90% of them occurred a single time. The top ten clones comprise about 37% of the sample. Sequencing was performed on peripheral blood. Receptors were obtained from a middle-aged man who had recovered from COVID-19.

The chain couples TRBV5-1 to TRBJ1-3; 8 nucleotides line up with TRBD1. The germline CDR1 and CDR2 sequences are SGHRS and YFSETQ. Trimming cost V 4 bases and J 4 bases; bases outside gene matches: 10. The CDR3 extends over 16 amino acids. CDR3 in amino acids: CASSLKGQAYGNTIYF. The CDR3 bases are TGCGCCAGCAGCCTAAAGGGACAGGCATACGGAAACACCATATATTTT.

This clone came up once. The chain combines TRBV12-5 with TRBJ1-1; D remains ambiguous. Trimming shortened V by 0 bases and J by 7 bases, and 18 bases separated the two germline ends. The CDR3 covers 16 residues. CDR1 and CDR2 (germline): LGHNT, FRNRAP. In DNA, the CDR3 is TGTGCTAGTGGTTTGGTCGCGAGACTACCCGGAGGTGAAGCTTTCTTT. Protein sequence: CASGLVARLPGGEAFF.

The chain links TRBV5-1 to TRBJ1-1; D call uncertain. Germline loops: CDR1 SGHRS, CDR2 YFSETQ. This CDR3 comprises 13 residues. Trimming stripped 2 bases from V and 3 bases from J, with 8 bases between. CDR3 DNA sequence: TGCGCCAGCAGCTTCGGGGAAGACACTGAAGCTTTCTTT. Its protein product is CASSFGEDTEAFF.

The rearrangement links TRBV5-1 to TRBJ2-1; 9 bases are shared with TRBD1. CDR1 SGHRS and CDR2 YFSETQ come from the germline V gene. The CDR3 spans 16 residues. Germline trimming cut 4 bases from V and 7 bases from J; bases unmatched to any gene: 12. CDR3 region: CASSGTTGGPRNEQFF. DNA for the CDR3: TGCGCCAGCAGCGGGACCACAGGGGGCCCAAGGAATGAGCAGTTCTTC.

The J gene is TRBJ1-2, the V gene TRBV5-6; 11 bases align to TRBD1. Germline trimming cut 4 bases from V and 4 bases from J; bases unmatched to any gene: 6. From germline, CDR1 is SGHDT and CDR2 YYEEEE. This CDR3 contains 15 residues. The chain's CDR3 is CASSPAGTGGYGYTF. The CDR3 nucleotides read TGTGCCAGCAGCCCAGCAGGGACAGGGGGCTATGGCTACACCTTC. Looking up the rest from reference TRBV5-6 and TRBJ1-2 gives the full variable domain: DAGVTQSPTHLIKTRGQQVTLRCSPKSGHDTVSWYQQALGQGPQFIFQYYEEEERQRGNFPDRFSGHQFPNYSSELNVNALLLGDSALYLCASSPAGTGGYGYTFGSGTRLTVV.

This clone was seen a few times. CDR3: CASSIGGQNTQYF. The CDR3, as DNA: TGTGCCAGTAGTATAGGAGGACAGAATACGCAGTATTTT. The chain joins TRBV19 to TRBJ2-3; possible D gene TRBD1, 6 bases. The CDR3 loop spans 13 amino acids. In germline, CDR1 is LNHDA, CDR2 SQIVND (reference sequence). Trimming left V 1 base short and J 7 bases short, with 9 bases between.

The chain recombines TRBV2 with TRBJ2-2; 7 nucleotides align to TRBD1. This CDR3 is 15 amino acids long. The V gene end was trimmed by 6 bases and the J gene end by 2 bases; junction bases not matched to a gene: 6. Per germline, CDR1 SNHLY and CDR2 FYNNEI. This CDR3 is CASRKDRVNTGELFF. Written as DNA, the CDR3 is TGTGCCAGCAGGAAAGACAGGGTAAACACCGGGGAGCTGTTTTTT.

Only one count was recorded for this clone. The chain carries TRBV5-4 and TRBJ2-2; no clear D gene. Germline V CDR1 and CDR2: SGHNT, YYREEE (reference sequence). The CDR3 runs 15 residues. Between the trimmed V and J ends, which lost 1 base and 0 bases, there was a span of 7 bases. The CDR3 sequence: CASSLRSTNTGELFF. The DNA of the CDR3 is TGTGCCAGCAGCTTGCGGTCAACGAACACCGGGGAGCTGTTTTTT.

About this clone itself: The same CDR3 arises from other DNA sequences in this sample as well. This rearrangement joins TRBV9 to TRBJ2-5, with D maybe TRBD2 (7 bases). Trimming pared 6 bases from V and 4 bases from J, leaving 16 bases between. The CDR3 spans 14 residues. CDR1 SGDLS and CDR2 YYNGEE come from the germline V gene. CDR3: CASNRGGGGETQYF. The CDR3 DNA is TGTGCCAGCAACAGAGGGGGGGGCGGAGAGACCCAGTACTTC.

V usage is TRBV18 and J usage is TRBJ2-7; D not certain. Per germline, CDR1 KGHSH and CDR2 LQKENI. Trimming pared 3 bases from V and 7 bases from J, leaving 7 bases between. The CDR3 is 11 amino acids. CDR3 DNA: TGTGCCAGCTCACCTGAGCATGAGCAGTACTTC. It is translated as CASSPEHEQYF.

This chain connects TRBV18 to TRBJ2-3, with a weak D call TRBD1 (6 bases). Trimming removed 5 bases at V and 6 bases at J, with 12 bases between. CDR1 and CDR2 from the germline V gene are KGHSH and LQKENI. CDR3 size: 13 residues. This CDR3 is CASSVQGRDTQYF. CDR3 bases: TGTGCCAGCTCAGTACAGGGTCGCGATACGCAGTATTTT. Looking up the rest from reference TRBV18 and TRBJ2-3 gives the full variable domain: NAGVMQNPRHLVRRRGQEARLRCSPMKGHSHVYWYRQLPEEGLKFMVYLQKENIIDESGMPKERFSAEFPKEGPSILRIQQVVRGDSAAYFCASSVQGRDTQYFGPGTRLTVL.

The chain is built from TRBV14 and TRBJ2-5; no clear D. In germline, CDR1 is SGHDN, CDR2 FVKESK. The CDR3 loop spans 14 amino acids. V lost 1 base, J lost 5 bases, and 11 bases lay in between. CDR3 region: CASSQGPYGETQYF. CDR3 coding DNA: TGTGCCAGCAGCCAAGGACCTTACGGGGAGACCCAGTACTTC.

The chain carries TRBV19 and TRBJ2-7; 8 bases are shared with TRBD1. With V trimmed by 5 bases and J by 6 bases, 9 bases remained unmatched. In germline, CDR1 is LNHDA, CDR2 SQIVND (reference sequence). There are 14 residues in the CDR3. The CDR3 bases are TGTGCCAGTAGTCCGGACAGGGTTTCGGGCGAGCAGTACTTC. Translation gives CASSPDRVSGEQYF. Full variable domain (missing parts from reference TRBV19 and TRBJ2-7): DGGITQSPKYLFRKEGQNVTLSCEQNLNHDAMYWYRQDPGQGLRLIYYSQIVNDFQKGDIAEGYSVSREKKESFPLTVTSAQKNPTAFYLCASSPDRVSGEQYFGPGTRLTVT.

The chain carries TRBV27 and TRBJ2-2; D gene ambiguous. V gave up 1 base and J gave up 5 bases, with 8 bases separating them. Germline V CDR1 and CDR2: MNHEY, SMNVEV (reference sequence). This CDR3 has 14 residues. CDR3 sequence reads: CASSLYARTGELFF. For the CDR3, the DNA is TGTGCCAGCAGTTTATATGCTCGGACCGGGGAGCTGTTTTTT.

The gene calls are TRBV9 and TRBJ2-5; TRBD2 aligns across 9 bases. J lost 5 bases, V lost 3 bases, and 11 bases had no gene match. The CDR3 extends over 16 amino acids. The germline V gene has CDR1 SGDLS and CDR2 YYNGEE. The CDR3 DNA sequence: TGTGCCAGCAGCGCATTAGCGGGGGCAAAAGGGGAGACCCAGTACTTC. This codes for CASSALAGAKGETQYF.

The chain uses TRBV30 and TRBJ1-2; D not resolved. V lost 3 bases and J lost 9, with 11 bases in between. The CDR3 sequence is 11 residues long. CDR1 GTSNPN and CDR2 SVGIG come from the germline V gene (reference sequence). The CDR3: CAWRVRMSYTF. The CDR3 region has the DNA TGTGCCTGGAGGGTGCGGATGAGCTACACCTTC.

V and J are TRBV5-4 and TRBJ2-3; D is unclear. The V end was cut by 4 bases, the J end by 3 bases, with 12 bases between. This CDR3 is 14 amino acids long. Looked up from germline, CDR1 is SGHNT and CDR2 is YYREEE (reference sequence). The CDR3 protein is CASSSEVATDTQYF. In DNA, the CDR3 is TGTGCCAGCAGCAGTGAAGTAGCTACAGATACGCAGTATTTT.

V gene TRBV21-1 combines with J gene TRBJ2-7; the D call of TRBD2 is as the table states it, not checked on the DNA. TRBV21-1 is designated a pseudogene. This CDR3 is 14 amino acids long. The CDR3 sequence: CASSKGRESYEQYF. DNA of the CDR3: TGTGCCAGCAGCAAGGGACGGGAGTCCTACGAGCAGTACTTC.

There are a few counts of this clone. The chain has TRBV21-1 and TRBJ2-3; the DNA was not compared with TRBD2, the D call given in the table. TRBV21-1 represents a pseudogene. The CDR3 has 17 amino acids. The CDR3 sequence is CASSKEGLATVPDTQYF. The CDR3 DNA reads TGTGCCAGCAGCAAAGAGGGACTAGCGACGGTCCCAGATACGCAGTATTTT.

The sample holds one count of this clone. This chain connects TRBV18 to TRBJ1-1; 7 bases are shared with TRBD1. This CDR3 region has 13 residues. Trimming removed 3 bases from V and 5 bases from J; junction bases left unmatched: 3. Looked up from germline, CDR1 is KGHSH and CDR2 is LQKENI. CDR3 amino acids: CASSPGTETEAFF. The CDR3 DNA is TGTGCCAGCTCACCCGGGACAGAAACTGAAGCTTTCTTT.

The V and J genes are TRBV5-1 and TRBJ1-1, with D maybe TRBD1 (5 bases). The CDR3 consists of 13 residues. CDR1 and CDR2 (germline): SGHRS, YFSETQ. The V gene lost 2 bases and the J gene lost 9 bases, with 14 bases spanning the gap. The CDR3 here is CASSLGLEGKAFF. CDR3 bases: TGCGCCAGCAGCTTAGGACTGGAGGGGAAAGCTTTCTTT.

The chain links TRBV6-5 to TRBJ1-4; TRBD1 matches 9 bases. The CDR3 runs to 15 residues. V shed 6 bases and J 8 bases; nucleotides not matched to a gene: 10. Germline V gene data show CDR1 as MNHEY and CDR2 as SVGAGI. For the CDR3, the DNA is TGTGCCAGCAGGCCCCCTGGACAGGGGAGCGAAAAACTGTTTTTT. This encodes CASRPPGQGSEKLFF.

The chain uses TRBV5-6 and TRBJ1-1; D possibly corresponds to TRBD1 (5 bases). Germline CDR1 and CDR2: SGHDT and YYEEEE. V dropped 3 bases and J dropped 0 bases, with 21 bases sitting between them. The CDR3 sequence is 18 residues long. CDR3 protein: CASSWGVGSPEMNTEAFF. CDR3 nucleotide sequence: TGTGCCAGCAGCTGGGGGGTAGGCAGCCCGGAAATGAACACTGAAGCTTTCTTT.

V gene TRBV5-1 combines with J gene TRBJ1-6, with TRBD1 as a possible D gene (6 bases). This CDR3 spans 17 amino acids. The V and J ends lost 3 bases and 0 bases respectively, with 13 bases between them. Per the germline V gene, CDR1 is SGHRS and CDR2 is YFSETQ. CDR3 region: CASSSGDGSSYNSPLHF. The CDR3 region has the DNA TGCGCCAGCAGCTCAGGGGACGGAAGCTCCTATAATTCACCCCTCCACTTT.